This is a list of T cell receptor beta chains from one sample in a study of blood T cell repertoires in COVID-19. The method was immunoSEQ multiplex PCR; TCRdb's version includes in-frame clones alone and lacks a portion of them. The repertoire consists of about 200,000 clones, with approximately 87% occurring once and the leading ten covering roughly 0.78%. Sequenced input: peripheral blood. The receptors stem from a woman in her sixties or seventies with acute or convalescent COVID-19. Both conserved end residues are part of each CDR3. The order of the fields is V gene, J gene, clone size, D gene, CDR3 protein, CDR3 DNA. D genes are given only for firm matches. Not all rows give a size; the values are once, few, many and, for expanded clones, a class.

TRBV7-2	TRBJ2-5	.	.	CASSANGAETQYF	TGTGCCAGCAGCGCCAATGGGGCCGAGACCCAGTACTTC
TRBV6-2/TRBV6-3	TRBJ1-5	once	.	CASSFQATLNQPQHF	TGTGCCAGCAGTTTCCAGGCTACTCTCAATCAGCCCCAGCATTTT
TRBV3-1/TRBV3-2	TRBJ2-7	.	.	CASSQVQGPYEQYF	TGTGCCAGCAGCCAAGTACAGGGCCCCTACGAGCAGTACTTC
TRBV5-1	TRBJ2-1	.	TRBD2	CASRPTPAGGRNYNEQFF	TGCGCCAGCAGGCCGACGCCAGCGGGAGGGAGAAACTACAATGAGCAGTTCTTC
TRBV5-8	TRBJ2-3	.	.	CASSLGAGLTDTQYF	TGTGCCAGCAGCTTGGGAGCGGGCCTCACAGATACGCAGTATTTT
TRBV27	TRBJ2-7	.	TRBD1	CASSLKLRDRDLYEQYF	TGTGCCAGCAGTTTAAAACTCCGGGACAGGGACCTCTACGAGCAGTACTTC
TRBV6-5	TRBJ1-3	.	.	CASSRSRAPGNTIYF	TGTGCCAGCAGTAGATCCAGGGCTCCCGGAAACACCATATATTTT
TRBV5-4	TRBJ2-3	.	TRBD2	CAARPGTSVTDTQYF	TGTGCCGCCCGGCCCGGGACTAGCGTAACAGATACGCAGTATTTT
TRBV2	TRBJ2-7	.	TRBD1	CASSRQGYSYEQYF	TGTGCCAGCTCCCGACAGGGGTACTCCTACGAGCAGTACTTC
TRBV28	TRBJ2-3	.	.	CASTRQGTDTQYF	TGTGCCAGCACAAGGCAGGGCACAGATACGCAGTATTTT
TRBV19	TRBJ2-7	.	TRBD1	CASGQGLSEQYF	TGTGCCAGCGGACAGGGCCTGAGCGAGCAGTACTTC
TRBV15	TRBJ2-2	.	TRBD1	CATKGTANTGELFF	TGTGCCACCAAGGGGACAGCGAACACCGGGGAGCTGTTTTTT
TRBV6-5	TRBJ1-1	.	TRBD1	CASRGTGADTEAFF	TGTGCCAGCAGGGGGACAGGGGCCGACACTGAAGCTTTCTTT
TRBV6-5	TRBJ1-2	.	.	CASRAQGGPTFGYTF	TGTGCCAGCAGGGCTCAGGGAGGTCCGACTTTTGGCTACACCTTC
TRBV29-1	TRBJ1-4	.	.	CSAQDSFNEKLFF	TGCAGCGCCCAGGACAGCTTTAATGAAAAACTGTTTTTT